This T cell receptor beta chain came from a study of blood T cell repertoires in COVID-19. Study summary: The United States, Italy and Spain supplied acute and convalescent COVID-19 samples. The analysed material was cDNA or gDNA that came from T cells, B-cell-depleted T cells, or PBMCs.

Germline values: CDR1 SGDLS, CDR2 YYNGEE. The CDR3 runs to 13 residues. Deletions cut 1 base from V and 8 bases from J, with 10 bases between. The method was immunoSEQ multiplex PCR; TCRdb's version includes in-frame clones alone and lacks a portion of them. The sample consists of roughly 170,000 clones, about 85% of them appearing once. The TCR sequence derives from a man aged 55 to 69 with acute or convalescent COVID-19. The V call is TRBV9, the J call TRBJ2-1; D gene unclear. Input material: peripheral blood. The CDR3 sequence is CASSVMALDEQFF. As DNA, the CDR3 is TGTGCCAGCAGCGTAATGGCCTTGGATGAGCAGTTCTTC.